Here is one T cell receptor (beta chain) with its context. The antigen is undetermined. The CDR3 is 12 amino acids. Germline-derived CDR1 and CDR2 are SQVTM and ANQGSEA. V shed 7 bases and J shed 3 bases, with 13 bases lying between them. TCRdb's table, derived via immunoSEQ multiplex PCR, lists solely in-frame clones and lacks some. The repertoire holds approximately 500,000 clones, with roughly nine tenths as singletons. The data are from a study of Ad26.COV2.S vaccination and SARS-CoV-2 variants. As for the study in general: As a participant in COV1001, the donor was in the Ad26.COV2.S trial arm. Recipients of Ad26.COV2.S got it intramuscularly, once or twice 56 days apart. Notes on the study in general: Placebo recipients trailed vaccine recipients in spike-specific TCR breadth.

Treatment reported: about 20 received Ad26.COV2.S at low or high dose, single or two shots; several received placebo; per-sample allocation not given. On day 63 after the first injection, vaccine and placebo recipients gave samples. The sequence came from a person between 18 and 60 years old who received the Ad26.COV2.S COVID-19 vaccine or a placebo. Sequences were derived from peripheral blood, sampled in a trial of Ad26.COV2.S vaccine versus placebo. The V call is TRBV29-1, the J call TRBJ2-7; tentatively, D is TRBD1 (6 bases). Here the CDR3 DNA reads TGCAGCGCAGGCGTCAGGGGCTACGAGCAGTACTTC. Translated: CSAGVRGYEQYF.